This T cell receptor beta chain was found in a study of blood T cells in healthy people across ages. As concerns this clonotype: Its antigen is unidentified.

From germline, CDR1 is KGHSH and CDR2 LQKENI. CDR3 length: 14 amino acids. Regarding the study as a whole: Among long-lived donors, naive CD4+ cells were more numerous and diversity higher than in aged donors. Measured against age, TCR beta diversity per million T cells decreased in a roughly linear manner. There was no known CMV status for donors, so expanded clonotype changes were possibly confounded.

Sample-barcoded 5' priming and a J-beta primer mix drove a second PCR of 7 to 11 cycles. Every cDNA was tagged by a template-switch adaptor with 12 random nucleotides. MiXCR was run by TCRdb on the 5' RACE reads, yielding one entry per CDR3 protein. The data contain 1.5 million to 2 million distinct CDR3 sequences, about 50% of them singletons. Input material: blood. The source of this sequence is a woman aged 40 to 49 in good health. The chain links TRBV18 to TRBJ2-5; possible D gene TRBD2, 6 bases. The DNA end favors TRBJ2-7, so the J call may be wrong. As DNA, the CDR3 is TGTGCCAGCTCATTTACGGGACTCCCCTCCGAGCAGTACTTC. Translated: CASSFTGLPSEQYF.